The 2 T cell receptor beta chains below come from one sample, sequenced in a study of blood T cell repertoires in COVID-19. Profiling relied on immunoSEQ multiplex PCR, and the TCRdb table lists in-frame clones only, not all of them. The sample lists approximately 170,000 clones; around four fifths were seen once. The sample taken for sequencing was peripheral blood. The receptors were sampled from a woman aged 80 or older with COVID-19, enrolled during active disease.

The chain has TRBV6-5 and TRBJ1-5; TRBD1 matches 11 bases. The germline gives CDR1 MNHEY, CDR2 SVGAGI. V dropped 2 bases and J dropped 6; count of bases not matched to a gene: 0. This CDR3 is 14 amino acids long. In DNA form, the CDR3 reads TGTGCCAGCAGTTACGGGACAGGGGGTCAGCCCCAGCATTTT. Translation: CASSYGTGGQPQHF.

CDR3 amino acids: CASSIAFGNSYEQYF. The CDR3 DNA follows: TGTGCCAGTAGTATAGCCTTCGGGAACTCCTACGAGCAGTACTTC. The gene calls are TRBV19 and TRBJ2-7, with D perhaps TRBD2 (5 bases). Germline V gene data show CDR1 as LNHDA and CDR2 as SQIVND (reference sequence). The V gene lost 1 base and the J gene lost 0 bases, with 10 bases spanning the gap. There are 15 residues in the CDR3.